This T cell receptor (beta chain) appears in the sequencing data of a study of Graves' ophthalmopathy and Graves' hyperthyroidism. Study as a whole: No ophthalmopathy within 18 months of follow-up signified stable hyperthyroidism. Study-wide results and caveats: As the model predicted ophthalmopathy progression, it achieved a sensitivity of about 71% and a specificity of 72% to 80%. Detection in blood was also observed for most expanded thyroid clonotypes above 0.001 frequency.

Investigators amplified TCR beta CDR3 regions from RNA transcripts. RT-PCR in the first round used HTBI primers; a second-round multiplex PCR followed. TCRdb used MiXCR to reprocess the multiplex PCR reads, holding one entry per CDR3 protein. The sample has over a million distinct CDR3 sequences; about two fifths are singletons. This CDR3 comprises 17 residues. V gave up 4 bases and J gave up 1 base; unmatched junction bases: 9. The germline V gene has CDR1 SGHVS and CDR2 FNYEAQ. This clonotype was detected a few times. Antigen: not known. Sequenced material: peripheral blood or thyroid tissue (not recorded which). The receptor's source is an adult man with Graves' hyperthyroidism. This chain joins TRBV7-6 and TRBJ2-2; 7 bases map to TRBD1. The CDR3 is CASSSRTGQLNTGELFF. The DNA for the CDR3 is TGTGCCAGCAGCTCCAGGACAGGACAACTGAACACCGGGGAGCTGTTTTTT.